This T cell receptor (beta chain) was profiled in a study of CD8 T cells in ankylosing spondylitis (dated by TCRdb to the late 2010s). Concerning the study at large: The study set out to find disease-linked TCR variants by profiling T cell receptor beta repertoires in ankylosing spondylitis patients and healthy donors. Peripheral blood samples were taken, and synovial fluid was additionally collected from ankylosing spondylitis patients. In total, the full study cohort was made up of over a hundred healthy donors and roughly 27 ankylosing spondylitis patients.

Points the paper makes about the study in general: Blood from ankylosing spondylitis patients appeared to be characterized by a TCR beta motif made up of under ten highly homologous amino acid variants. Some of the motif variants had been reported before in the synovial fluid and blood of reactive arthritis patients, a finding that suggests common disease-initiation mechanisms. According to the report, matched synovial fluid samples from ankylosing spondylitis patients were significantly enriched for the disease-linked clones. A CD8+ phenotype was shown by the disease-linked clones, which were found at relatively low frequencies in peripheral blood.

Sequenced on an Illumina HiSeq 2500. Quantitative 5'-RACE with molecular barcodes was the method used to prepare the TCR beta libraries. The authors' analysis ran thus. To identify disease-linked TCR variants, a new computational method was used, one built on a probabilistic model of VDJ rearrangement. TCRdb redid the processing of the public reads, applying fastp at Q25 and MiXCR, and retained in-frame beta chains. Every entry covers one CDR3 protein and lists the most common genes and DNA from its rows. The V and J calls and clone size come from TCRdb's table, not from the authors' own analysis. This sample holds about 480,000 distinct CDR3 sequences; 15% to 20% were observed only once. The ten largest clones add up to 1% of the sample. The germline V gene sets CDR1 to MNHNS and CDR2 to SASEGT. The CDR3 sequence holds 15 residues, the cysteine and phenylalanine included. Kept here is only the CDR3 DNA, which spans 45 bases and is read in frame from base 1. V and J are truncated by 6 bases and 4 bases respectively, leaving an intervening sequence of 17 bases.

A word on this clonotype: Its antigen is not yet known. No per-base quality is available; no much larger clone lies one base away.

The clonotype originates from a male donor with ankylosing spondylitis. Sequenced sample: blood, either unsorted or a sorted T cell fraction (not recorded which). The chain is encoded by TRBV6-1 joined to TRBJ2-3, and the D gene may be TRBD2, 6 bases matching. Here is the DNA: TGTGCCAGCAGACCAGCGGGTAGAGGCGCAGATACGCAGTATTTT. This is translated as CASRPAGRGADTQYF.